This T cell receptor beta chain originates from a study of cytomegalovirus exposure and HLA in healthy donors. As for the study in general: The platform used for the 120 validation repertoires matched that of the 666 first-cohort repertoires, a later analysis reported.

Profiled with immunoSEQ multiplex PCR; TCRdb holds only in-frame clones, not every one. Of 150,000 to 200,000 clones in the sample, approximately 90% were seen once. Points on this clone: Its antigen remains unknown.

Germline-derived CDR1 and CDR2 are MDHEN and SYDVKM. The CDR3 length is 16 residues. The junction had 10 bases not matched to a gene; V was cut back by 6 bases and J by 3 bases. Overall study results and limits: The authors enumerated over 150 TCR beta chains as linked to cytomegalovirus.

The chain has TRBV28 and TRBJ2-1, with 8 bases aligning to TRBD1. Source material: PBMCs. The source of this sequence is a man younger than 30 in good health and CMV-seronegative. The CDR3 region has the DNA TGTGCCAGCAGCAAGACCACAGGGGGAGACTACAATGAGCAGTTCTTC. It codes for CASSKTTGGDYNEQFF.